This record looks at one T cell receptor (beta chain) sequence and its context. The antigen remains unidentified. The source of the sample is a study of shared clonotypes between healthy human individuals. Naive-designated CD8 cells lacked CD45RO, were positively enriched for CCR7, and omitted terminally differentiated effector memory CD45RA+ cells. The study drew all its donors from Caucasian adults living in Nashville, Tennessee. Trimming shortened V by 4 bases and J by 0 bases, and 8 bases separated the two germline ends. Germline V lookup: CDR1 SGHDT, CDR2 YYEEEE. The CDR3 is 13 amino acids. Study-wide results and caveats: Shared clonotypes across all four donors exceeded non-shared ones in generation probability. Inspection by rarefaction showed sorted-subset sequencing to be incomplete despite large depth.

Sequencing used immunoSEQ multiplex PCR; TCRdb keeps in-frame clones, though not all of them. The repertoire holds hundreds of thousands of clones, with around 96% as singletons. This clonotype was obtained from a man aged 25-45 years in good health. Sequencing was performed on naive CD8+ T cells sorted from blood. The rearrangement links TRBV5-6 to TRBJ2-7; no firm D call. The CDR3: CASSDRNSYEQYF. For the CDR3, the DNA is TGTGCCAGCAGCGACCGTAACTCCTACGAGCAGTACTTC.